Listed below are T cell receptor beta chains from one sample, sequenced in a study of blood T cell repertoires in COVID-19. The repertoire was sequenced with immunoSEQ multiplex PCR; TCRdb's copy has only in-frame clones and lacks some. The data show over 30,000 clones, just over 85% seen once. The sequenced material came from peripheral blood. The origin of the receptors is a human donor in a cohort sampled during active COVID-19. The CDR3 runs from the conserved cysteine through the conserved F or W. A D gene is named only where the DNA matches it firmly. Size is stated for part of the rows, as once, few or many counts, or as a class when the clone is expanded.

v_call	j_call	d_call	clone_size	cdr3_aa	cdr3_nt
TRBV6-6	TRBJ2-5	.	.	CASSYSGRGQETQYF	TGTGCCAGCAGTTACTCGGGTCGGGGGCAAGAGACCCAGTACTTC
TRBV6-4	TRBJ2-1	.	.	CASSDSGSTHNEQFF	TGTGCCAGCAGTGACTCTGGTAGCACCCACAATGAGCAGTTCTTC
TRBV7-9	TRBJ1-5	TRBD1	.	CASSRSGGAQPQHF	TGTGCCAGCAGCCGATCAGGGGGCGCACAGCCCCAGCATTTT
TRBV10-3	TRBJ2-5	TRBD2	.	CAISTALAGGRETQYF	TGTGCCATCAGCACCGCACTAGCGGGGGGGCGGGAGACCCAGTACTTC
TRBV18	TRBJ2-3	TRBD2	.	CASSPAGGTDTQYF	TGTGCCAGCTCACCAGCGGGAGGGACAGATACGCAGTATTTT
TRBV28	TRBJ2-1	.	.	CASSPSTGTSDNEQFF	TGTGCCAGCAGTCCATCAACCGGGACAAGTGACAATGAGCAGTTCTTC
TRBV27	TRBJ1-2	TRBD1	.	CASSLSHGTVDNYGYTF	TGTGCCAGCAGTTTATCCCACGGGACAGTCGATAACTATGGCTACACCTTC
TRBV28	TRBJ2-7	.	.	CASSSLSQYF	TGTGCCAGCAGTTCCTTGTCGCAGTACTTC
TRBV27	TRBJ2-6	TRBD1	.	CASSDRVSGANVLTF	TGTGCCAGCAGTGACAGGGTCTCTGGGGCCAACGTCCTGACTTTC
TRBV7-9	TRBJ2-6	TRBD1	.	CASRERQGSGANVLTF	TGTGCCAGCAGGGAACGACAGGGGTCTGGGGCCAACGTCCTGACTTTC
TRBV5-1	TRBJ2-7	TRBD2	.	CASSLSLSGSTSYEQYF	TGCGCCAGCAGCTTGTCACTTAGCGGGAGTACTTCCTACGAGCAGTACTTC
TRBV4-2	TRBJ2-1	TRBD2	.	CASSRIGEAPGGNEQFF	TGTGCCAGCAGCCGTATTGGGGAAGCTCCGGGGGGGAATGAGCAGTTCTTC
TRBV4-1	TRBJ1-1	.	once	CASRLQGVNTEAFF	TGCGCCAGCAGACTACAGGGAGTGAACACTGAAGCTTTCTTT
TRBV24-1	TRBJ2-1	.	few	CATSDFSAGPGNEQFF	TGTGCCACCAGTGATTTTAGTGCGGGTCCCGGCAATGAGCAGTTCTTC
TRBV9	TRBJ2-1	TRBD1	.	CASSGSDRGVFSNEQFF	TGTGCCAGCAGCGGGTCAGACAGGGGGGTTTTTAGCAATGAGCAGTTCTTC
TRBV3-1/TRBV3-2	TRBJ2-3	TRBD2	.	CASSQEPGLAVSSTDTQYF	TGTGCCAGCAGCCAAGAACCGGGACTAGCGGTTTCGAGCACAGATACGCAGTATTTT
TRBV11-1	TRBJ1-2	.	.	CASSLTTESYYGYTF	TGTGCCAGCAGCTTAACGACAGAGTCTTATTATGGCTACACCTTC
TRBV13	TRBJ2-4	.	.	CASSAGNWDIQYF	TGTGCCAGCAGCGCCGGGAATTGGGACATTCAGTACTTC
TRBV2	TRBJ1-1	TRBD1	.	CASTYRGSTEAFF	TGTGCCAGCACCTACAGGGGGAGCACTGAAGCTTTCTTT
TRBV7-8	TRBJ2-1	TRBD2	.	CASSLASSGVQVRFF	TGTGCCAGCAGCTTAGCTTCTAGCGGGGTACAGGTGCGGTTCTTC
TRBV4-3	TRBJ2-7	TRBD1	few	CASSQGQGREQYF	TGCGCCAGCAGCCAAGGACAGGGAAGGGAGCAGTACTTC
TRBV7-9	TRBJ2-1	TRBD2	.	CASSPSGSYNEQFF	TGTGCCAGCAGCCCTAGCGGCTCCTACAATGAGCAGTTCTTC
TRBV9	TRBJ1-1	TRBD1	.	CASSATPGQGSFGTEAFF	TGTGCCAGCAGCGCAACGCCGGGACAGGGGTCGTTCGGCACTGAAGCTTTCTTT
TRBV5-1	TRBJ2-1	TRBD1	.	CASREQGAEYEQFF	TGCGCCAGCAGGGAACAGGGGGCTGAATATGAGCAGTTCTTC
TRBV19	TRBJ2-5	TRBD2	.	CASSAGLAATVAGTQYF	TGTGCCAGTAGTGCCGGACTAGCGGCGACAGTAGCGGGGACCCAGTACTTC
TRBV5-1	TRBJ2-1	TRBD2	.	CASSLVAGGPTDEQFF	TGTGCCAGCAGCTTGGTCGCGGGGGGGCCCACGGATGAGCAGTTCTTC
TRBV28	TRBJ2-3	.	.	CASTPGLSTDTQYF	TGTGCCAGCACCCCGGGGTTGAGCACAGATACGCAGTATTTT
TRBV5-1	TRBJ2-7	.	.	CASSFVTFRNEQYF	TGCGCCAGCAGCTTTGTAACTTTCAGGAACGAGCAGTACTTC
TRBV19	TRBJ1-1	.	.	CASSARRGAAEAFF	TGTGCCAGTAGTGCCCGACGAGGCGCCGCTGAAGCTTTCTTT
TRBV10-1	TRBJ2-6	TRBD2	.	CATRGLVSPGANVLTF	TGCGCCACCAGGGGACTAGTGAGTCCGGGGGCCAACGTCCTGACTTTC
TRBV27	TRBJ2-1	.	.	CASSVLGNEQFF	TGTGCCAGCAGTGTACTCGGCAATGAGCAGTTCTTC
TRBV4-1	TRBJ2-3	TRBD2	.	CASSQRAGEDTQYF	TGCGCCAGCAGCCAAAGAGCGGGGGAAGATACGCAGTATTTT
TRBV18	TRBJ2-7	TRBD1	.	CASSPDSGTGFHF	TGTGCCAGCTCACCAGACTCCGGGACAGGGTTCCACTTC
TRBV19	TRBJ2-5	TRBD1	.	CASSIRGPDQTQYF	TGTGCCAGTAGTATCAGGGGGCCCGACCAGACCCAGTACTTC
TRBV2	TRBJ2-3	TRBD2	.	CASSVLGGGANSQYF	TGTGCCAGCAGTGTTCTCGGCGGGGGGGCCAATTCGCAGTATTTT
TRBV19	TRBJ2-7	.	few	CASRGTSYEQYF	TGTGCCAGTCGGGGAACTTCGTACGAGCAGTACTTC
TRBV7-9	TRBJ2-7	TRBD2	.	CASSLSSGGAIPDEQYF	TGTGCCAGCAGCTTATCTAGCGGGGGGGCCATTCCGGACGAGCAGTACTTC
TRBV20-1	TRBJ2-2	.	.	CSASGGRRTGELFF	TGCAGTGCTAGTGGTGGGAGGAGGACCGGGGAGCTGTTTTTT
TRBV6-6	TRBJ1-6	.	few	CASSNPGGSPLHF	TGTGCCAGCAGTAACCCCGGCGGGTCACCCCTCCACTTT
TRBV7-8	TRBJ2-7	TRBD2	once	CASSLGLAGGGEQYF	TGTGCCAGCAGCTTAGGTTTAGCGGGAGGAGGGGAGCAGTACTTC
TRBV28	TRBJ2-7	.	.	CASSAPGVSYEQYF	TGTGCCAGCAGCGCCCCGGGAGTTAGTTACGAGCAGTACTTC
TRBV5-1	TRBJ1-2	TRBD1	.	CASSPGTGEFYTF	TGCGCCAGCAGCCCTGGGACAGGGGAATTCTACACCTTC
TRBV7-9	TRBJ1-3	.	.	CASSAQRHPTNTIYF	TGTGCCAGCAGCGCGCAGAGACACCCCACGAACACCATATATTTT
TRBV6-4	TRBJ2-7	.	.	CASSGRTEGYEQYF	TGTGCCAGCAGTGGGAGGACGGAGGGTTACGAGCAGTACTTC
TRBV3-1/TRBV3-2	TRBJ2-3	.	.	CASSREYYPDTQYF	TGTGCCAGCAGCAGAGAGTATTATCCAGATACGCAGTATTTT
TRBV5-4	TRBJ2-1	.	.	CASSLFSRNNEQFF	TGTGCCAGCAGCTTGTTTTCTAGAAACAATGAGCAGTTCTTC
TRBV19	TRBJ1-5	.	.	CASGVNQPQHF	TGTGCCTCGGGTGTCAATCAGCCCCAGCATTTT
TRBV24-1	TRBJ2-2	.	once	CATSARGAGGNTGELFF	TGTGCCACCAGTGCCCGGGGGGCGGGTGGTAACACCGGGGAGCTGTTTTTT
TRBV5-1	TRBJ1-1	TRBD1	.	CASSSTTPGQEAFF	TGCGCCAGCAGCTCGACCACGCCGGGACAGGAAGCTTTCTTT